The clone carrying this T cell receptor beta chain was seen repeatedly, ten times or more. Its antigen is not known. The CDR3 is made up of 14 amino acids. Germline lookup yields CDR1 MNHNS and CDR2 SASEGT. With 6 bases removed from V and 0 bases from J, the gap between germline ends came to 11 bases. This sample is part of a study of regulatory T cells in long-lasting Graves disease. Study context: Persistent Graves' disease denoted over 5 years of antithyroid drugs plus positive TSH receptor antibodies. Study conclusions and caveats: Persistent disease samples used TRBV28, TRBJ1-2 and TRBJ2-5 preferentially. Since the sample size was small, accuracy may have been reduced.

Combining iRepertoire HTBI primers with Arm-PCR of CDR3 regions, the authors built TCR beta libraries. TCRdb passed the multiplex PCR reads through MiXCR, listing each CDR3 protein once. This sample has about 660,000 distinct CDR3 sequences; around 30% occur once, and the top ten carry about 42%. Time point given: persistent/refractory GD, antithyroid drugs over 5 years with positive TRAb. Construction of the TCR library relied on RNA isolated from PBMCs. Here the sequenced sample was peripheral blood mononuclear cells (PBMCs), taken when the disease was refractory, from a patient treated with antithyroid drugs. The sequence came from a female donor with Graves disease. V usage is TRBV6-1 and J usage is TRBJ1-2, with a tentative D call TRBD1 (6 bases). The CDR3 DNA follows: TGTGCCAGCAGACTACAGGGCTCTAACTATGGCTACACCTTC. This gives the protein CASRLQGSNYGYTF.